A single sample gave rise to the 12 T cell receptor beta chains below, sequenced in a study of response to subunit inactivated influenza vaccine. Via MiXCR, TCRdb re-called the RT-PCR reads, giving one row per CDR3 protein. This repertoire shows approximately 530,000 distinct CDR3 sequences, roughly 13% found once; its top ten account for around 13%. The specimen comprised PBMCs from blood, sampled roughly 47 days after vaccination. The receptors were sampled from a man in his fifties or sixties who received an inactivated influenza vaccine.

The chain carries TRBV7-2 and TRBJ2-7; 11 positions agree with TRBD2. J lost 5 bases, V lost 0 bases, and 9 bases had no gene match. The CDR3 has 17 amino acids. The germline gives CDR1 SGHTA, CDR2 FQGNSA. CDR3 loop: CASSLAAPGLAVDEQYF. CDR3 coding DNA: TGTGCCAGCAGCTTAGCGGCGCCGGGACTAGCGGTCGACGAGCAGTACTTC. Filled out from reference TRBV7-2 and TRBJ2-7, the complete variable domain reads GAGVSQSPSNKVTEKGKDVELRCDPISGHTALYWYRQSLGQGLEFLIYFQGNSAPDKSGLPSDRFSAERTGGSVSTLTIQRTQQEDSAVYLCASSLAAPGLAVDEQYFGPGTRLTVT.

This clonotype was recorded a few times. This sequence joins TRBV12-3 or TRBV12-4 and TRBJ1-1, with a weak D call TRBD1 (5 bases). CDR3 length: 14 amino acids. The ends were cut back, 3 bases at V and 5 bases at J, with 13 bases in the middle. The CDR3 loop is CASSLGRVRTEAFF. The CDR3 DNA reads TGTGCCAGCAGTTTGGGCAGGGTACGGACTGAAGCTTTCTTT.

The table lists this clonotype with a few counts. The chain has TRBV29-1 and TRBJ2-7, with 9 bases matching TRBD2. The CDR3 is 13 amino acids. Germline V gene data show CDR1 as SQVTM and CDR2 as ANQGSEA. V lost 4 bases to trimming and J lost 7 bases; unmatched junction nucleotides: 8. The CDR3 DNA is TGCAGCGTTGGGGCTAGCGGGGACTTAGAGCAGTACTTC. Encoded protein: CSVGASGDLEQYF.

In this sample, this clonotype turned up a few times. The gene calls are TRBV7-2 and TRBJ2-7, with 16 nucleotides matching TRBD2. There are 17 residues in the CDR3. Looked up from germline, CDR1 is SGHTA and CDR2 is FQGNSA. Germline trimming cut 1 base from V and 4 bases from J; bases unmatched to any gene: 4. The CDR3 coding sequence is TGTGCCAGCAGCTTAGTGGGGACTAGCGGGGGGGCATACGAGCAGTACTTC. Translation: CASSLVGTSGGAYEQYF.

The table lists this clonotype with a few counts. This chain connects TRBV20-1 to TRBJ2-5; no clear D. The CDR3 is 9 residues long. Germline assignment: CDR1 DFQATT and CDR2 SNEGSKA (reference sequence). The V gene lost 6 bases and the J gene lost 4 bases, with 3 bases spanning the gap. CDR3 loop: CSAGETQYF. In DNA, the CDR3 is TGCAGTGCCGGAGAGACCCAGTACTTC.

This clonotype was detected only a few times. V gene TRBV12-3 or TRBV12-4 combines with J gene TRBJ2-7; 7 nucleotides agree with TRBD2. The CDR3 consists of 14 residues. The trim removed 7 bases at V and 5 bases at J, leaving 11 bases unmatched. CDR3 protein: CASNTGTISHEQYF. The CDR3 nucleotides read TGTGCCAGCAATACCGGGACTATTTCCCACGAGCAGTACTTC.

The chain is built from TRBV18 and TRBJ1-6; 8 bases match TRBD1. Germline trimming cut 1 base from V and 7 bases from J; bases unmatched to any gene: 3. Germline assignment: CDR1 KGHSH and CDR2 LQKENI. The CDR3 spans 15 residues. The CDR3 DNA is TGTGCCAGCTCACCACTGCAGGGGGCGAATTCACCCCTCCACTTT. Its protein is CASSPLQGANSPLHF. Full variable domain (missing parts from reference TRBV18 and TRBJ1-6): NAGVMQNPRHLVRRRGQEARLRCSPMKGHSHVYWYRQLPEEGLKFMVYLQKENIIDESGMPKERFSAEFPKEGPSILRIQQVVRGDSAAYFCASSPLQGANSPLHFGNGTRLTVT.

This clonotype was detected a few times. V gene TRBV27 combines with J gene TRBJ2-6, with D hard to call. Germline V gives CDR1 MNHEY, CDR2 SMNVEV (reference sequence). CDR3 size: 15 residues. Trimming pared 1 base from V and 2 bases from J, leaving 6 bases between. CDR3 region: CASSLFVAGANVLTF. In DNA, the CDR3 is TGTGCCAGCAGTTTATTCGTGGCTGGGGCCAACGTCCTGACTTTC.

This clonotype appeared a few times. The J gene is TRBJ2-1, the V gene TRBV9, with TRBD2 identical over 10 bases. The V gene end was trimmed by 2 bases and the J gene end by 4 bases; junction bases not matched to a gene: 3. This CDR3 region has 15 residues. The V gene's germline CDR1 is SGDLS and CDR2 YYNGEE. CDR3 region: CASSVLAGAYNEQFF. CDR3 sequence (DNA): TGTGCCAGCAGCGTTCTAGCGGGGGCTTACAATGAGCAGTTCTTC. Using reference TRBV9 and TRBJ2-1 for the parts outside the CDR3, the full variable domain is DSGVTQTPKHLITATGQRVTLRCSPRSGDLSVYWYQQSLDQGLQFLIQYYNGEERAKGNILERFSAQQFPDLHSELNLSSLELGDSALYFCASSVLAGAYNEQFFGPGTRLTVL.

CDR3 loop: CASIPEASYNEQFF. CDR3 in DNA: TGTGCCAGCATCCCCGAGGCTTCCTACAATGAGCAGTTCTTC. The V and J genes are TRBV2 and TRBJ2-1; D gene uncertain. V was pared by 7 bases and J by 1 base, with 11 bases between. Germline V gene data show CDR1 as SNHLY and CDR2 as FYNNEI. The CDR3 has 14 residues.

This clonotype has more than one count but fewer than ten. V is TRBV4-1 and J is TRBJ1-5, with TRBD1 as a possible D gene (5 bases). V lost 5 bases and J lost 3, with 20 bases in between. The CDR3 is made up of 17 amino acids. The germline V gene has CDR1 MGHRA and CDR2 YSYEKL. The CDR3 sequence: CASSDYRGPPFNQPQHF. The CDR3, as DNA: TGCGCCAGCAGCGACTATCGGGGACCGCCGTTCAATCAGCCCCAGCATTTT.

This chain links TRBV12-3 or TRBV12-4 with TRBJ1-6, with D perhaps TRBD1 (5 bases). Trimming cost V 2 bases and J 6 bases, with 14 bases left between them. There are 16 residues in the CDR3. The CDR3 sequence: CASSLSPWGFNSPLHF. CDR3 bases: TGTGCCAGCAGTTTATCCCCCTGGGGCTTTAATTCACCCCTCCACTTT.